This T cell receptor beta chain was identified during a study of blood T cell repertoires in COVID-19. Study-wide background: Spain, Italy and the United States supplied samples that represented acute and convalescent COVID-19.

The CDR3 runs 13 residues. V gave up 2 bases and J gave up 3 bases, with 6 bases separating them. Germline CDR1 KGHSH, CDR2 LQKENI. In the authors' workflow: Amplification of reference gene primers provided the estimated nucleated cell counts. The repertoire was sequenced with immunoSEQ multiplex PCR; TCRdb's copy has only in-frame clones and lacks some. V and J calls and clone size are those listed in that table; D and trimming were worked out from the DNA. The data contain approximately 210,000 clones, 80% to 85% of them singletons. This receptor was identified in a human donor in a cohort sampled during active COVID-19. The sequencing sample was made of peripheral blood. This chain links TRBV18 with TRBJ2-3; D is unresolved. The DNA for the CDR3 is TGTGCCAGCTCACCAGAGCTAACAGATACGCAGTATTTT. Amino acid sequence: CASSPELTDTQYF.